Listed here is a single TCR beta chain. Its cognate antigen is unknown. The same CDR3 can be traced to other DNA sequences in this sample. The entry originates in a study of shared clonotypes between healthy human individuals. Study-wide results and caveats: A generally larger estimated richness was seen in naive subsets than in memory subsets.

Deep-level running was used for the assay. In the sorted-subset replicate PCRs, approximately 200 ng DNA, roughly 30,000 T cell genomes, was used. Produced via immunoSEQ multiplex PCR; TCRdb's table is partial and in-frame only. The sample has about 960,000 clones, 70% to 85% seen once. V was pared by 2 bases and J by 4 bases, with 2 bases of the junction left unmatched. From germline, CDR1 is SGDLS and CDR2 YYNGEE. The CDR3 has 15 residues. The V and J genes are TRBV9 and TRBJ2-1, with 11 bases fitting TRBD2. This clonotype was sampled from a man aged 18 to 35 in good health. The sample taken for sequencing was memory CD4+ T cells sorted from blood. Subset denoted: CD45RA-negative fraction. In nucleotides, the CDR3 is TGTGCCAGCAGCGTGGGGACTAGCGGTTACAATGAGCAGTTCTTC. This gives the protein CASSVGTSGYNEQFF.